This TCR beta chain was captured by sequencing in a study of post-analysis software for immune sequencing data. This clonotype was picked up a small number of times. What it recognizes is unknown. The V gene's germline CDR1 is DFQATT and CDR2 SNEGSKA (reference sequence). The CDR3 runs 13 residues. Overall study findings and caveats: Samples from one preparation batch, clustered by F measure, grouped strongly together. About five TRBV segments were more frequent in patients than controls; TRBV5-6, TRBV5-1 and TRBV20-1 belonged to this group.

Prepared libraries of TCR beta cDNA carried unique molecular identifiers. TCRdb ran MiXCR on the PCR reads and lists one entry per CDR3 protein. The sample consists of fewer than 850,000 distinct CDR3 sequences, approximately 30% of them appearing once. The clonotype was recovered from a girl between 5 and 17 years old with multiple sclerosis. Source material: blood. The V call is TRBV20-1, the J call TRBJ2-5, with D perhaps matching TRBD2 (6 bases). CDR3 amino acids: CGARLGFQETQYF. For the CDR3, the DNA is TGCGGCGCCCGACTAGGATTCCAAGAGACCCAGTACTTC.